This T cell receptor (beta chain) was profiled in a study of T-cell reconstitution after alpha-beta-depleted transplantation in children. Findings and caveats of the study: The main origin of T-cell counts and diversity one year after transplant was newly produced T cells. Alpha-beta T cells present about two months after transplant were reported to originate from several hundred expanded graft clones. From surviving recipient T cells and thymic progenitors came the high day-60 TCRbeta diversity observed in some patients.

A TCRbeta library incorporating unique molecular identifiers was prepared. MiXCR, run by TCRdb on the PCR reads, gives a single entry per CDR3 protein. This sample has around 270,000 distinct CDR3 sequences, with just over 7.5% found just once. The germline V gene encodes CDR1 SGHTA and CDR2 FQGNSA. The CDR3 sequence is 13 residues long. Trimming at V came to 7 bases and at J to 0 bases, leaving 2 bases not matched to a gene. This clonotype was detected many times. Its specificity is not known. The sample here was peripheral blood, taken 360 days after TCRalphabeta/CD19-depleted stem cell transplant. The chain has TRBV7-2 and TRBJ1-1, with 7 bases identical to TRBD1. The clonotype originates from a female patient aged 2-15 years who had a stem cell transplant for Fanconi anemia, so the T cells may come from the graft donor. In DNA, the CDR3 is TGTGCCAGCACCAGGGGGATGAACACTGAAGCTTTCTTT. It specifies CASTRGMNTEAFF. Together with reference TRBV7-2 and TRBJ1-1, the CDR3 gives the full variable domain: GAGVSQSPSNKVTEKGKDVELRCDPISGHTALYWYRQSLGQGLEFLIYFQGNSAPDKSGLPSDRFSAERTGGSVSTLTIQRTQQEDSAVYLCASTRGMNTEAFFGQGTRLTVV.